This TCR beta chain was sequenced in a study of spatial heterogeneity in lung cancer. Study-level information: Raw-read counts averaged over ten per unique TCR and UMI combination.

This clonotype was seen repeatedly, ten times or more. As to time point: sample taken at primary tumor resection. The donors comprised approximately 75 untreated early-stage non-small cell lung cancer patients. Without sorting, whole RNA was sequenced from tumor, nontumor lung or frozen PBMC. TCRdb reanalysed the 5' RACE reads using MiXCR and keeps one entry per CDR3 protein. Found here are roughly 40,000 distinct CDR3 sequences, approximately 6.2% of them singletons; the top ten hold about two fifths. This receptor was obtained from a female donor with early-stage non-small cell lung cancer. Sequenced here: PBMCs, sampled at surgery.

The CDR3 reads CASSLGERGNEQYF. The CDR3 DNA reads TGCGCCAGCAGCCTGGGCGAGCGGGGAAACGAGCAGTACTTC. The chain links TRBV5-1 to TRBJ2-7; 7 bases agree with TRBD2. This CDR3 spans 14 amino acids. The germline gives CDR1 SGHRS, CDR2 YFSETQ. The J segment lost 5 bases and the V segment lost 4 bases, leaving 9 bases of the junction unmatched.